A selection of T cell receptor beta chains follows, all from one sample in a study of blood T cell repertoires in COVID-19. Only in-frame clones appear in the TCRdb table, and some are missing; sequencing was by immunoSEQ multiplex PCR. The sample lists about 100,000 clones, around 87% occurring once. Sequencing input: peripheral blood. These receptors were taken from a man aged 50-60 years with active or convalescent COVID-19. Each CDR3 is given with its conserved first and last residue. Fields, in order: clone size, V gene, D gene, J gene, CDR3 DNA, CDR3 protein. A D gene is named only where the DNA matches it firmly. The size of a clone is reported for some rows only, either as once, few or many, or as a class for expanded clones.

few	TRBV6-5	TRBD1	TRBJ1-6	TGTGCCAGCAGCCGCCTCGACAGGGGTAATTCACCCCTCCACTTT	CASSRLDRGNSPLHF
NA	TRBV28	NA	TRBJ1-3	TGTGCCAGCAGTTTATTCGGGGGTGGAAACACCATATATTTT	CASSLFGGGNTIYF
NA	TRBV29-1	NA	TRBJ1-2	TGCAGCGTTGAAGGTGGGGACACATATGGCTACACCTTC	CSVEGGDTYGYTF
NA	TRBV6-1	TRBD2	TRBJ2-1	TGTGCCAGCAGTGAAGCGCTTCGACTAGCTTGGGGTTCCGATGAGCAGTTCTTC	CASSEALRLAWGSDEQFF
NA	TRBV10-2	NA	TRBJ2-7	TGCGCCAGCAGTCGGACAAAGAGCTCCTACGAGCAGTACTTC	CASSRTKSSYEQYF
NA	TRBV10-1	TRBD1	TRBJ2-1	TGCGCCAGCAGTGAACGACAGGGGATTCGCAATGAGCAGTTCTTC	CASSERQGIRNEQFF
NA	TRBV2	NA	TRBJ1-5	TGTGCCAGCAAAAGACAGTCTAGCAATCAGCCCCAGCATTTT	CASKRQSSNQPQHF
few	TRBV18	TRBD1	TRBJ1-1	TGTGCCAGCTCGTTGACAGGGGGCACTGAAGCTTTCTTT	CASSLTGGTEAFF
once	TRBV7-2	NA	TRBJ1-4	TGTGCCAGCAGCTTAGGAGGCACAACTAATGAAAAACTGTTTTTT	CASSLGGTTNEKLFF
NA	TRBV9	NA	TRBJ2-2	TGTGCCAGCAGCGTAGGTGGGCTTGGGGAGCTGTTTTTT	CASSVGGLGELFF
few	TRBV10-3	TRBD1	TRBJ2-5	TGTGCCATCAGCCTGGGACAGGGGGAGACCCAGTACTTC	CAISLGQGETQYF
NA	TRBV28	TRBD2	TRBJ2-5	TGTGCCAGCAGTTCCAGCGGGGTGCAAGAGACCCAGTACTTC	CASSSSGVQETQYF
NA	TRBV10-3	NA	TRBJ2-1	TGTGCCATCAGTGAGCCTGACAGACGCTCCTACAATGAGCAGTTCTTC	CAISEPDRRSYNEQFF
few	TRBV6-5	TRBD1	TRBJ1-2	TGTGCCAGCAGGGGACAGGAGGGAGGCTACACCTTC	CASRGQEGGYTF
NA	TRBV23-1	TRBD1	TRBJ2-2	TGCGCCAGCAGTCAACGGGCAGGGGGCGATTTGGACACCGGGGAGCTGTTTTTT	CASSQRAGGDLDTGELFF
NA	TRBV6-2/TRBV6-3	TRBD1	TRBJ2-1	TGTGCCAGCAGTTACTCGGGCAGGGGGCCTAACAATGAGCAGTTCTTC	CASSYSGRGPNNEQFF
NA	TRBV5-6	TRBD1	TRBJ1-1	TGTGCCAGCAGCTACGGACAGGGGATGAACACTGAAGCTTTCTTT	CASSYGQGMNTEAFF
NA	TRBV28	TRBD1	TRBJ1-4	TGTGCCAGCAGAAGGGGGCTCGAAAAACTGTTTTTT	CASRRGLEKLFF
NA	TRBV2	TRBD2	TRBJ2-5	TGTGCCAGCAGTGGGACTAGCTGGGAGACCCAGTACTTC	CASSGTSWETQYF
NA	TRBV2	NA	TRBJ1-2	TGTGCCAGCAGTATTGACTCTTCCTCCTATGGCTACACCTTC	CASSIDSSSYGYTF
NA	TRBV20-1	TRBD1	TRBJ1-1	TGCGCATGTCAAGGGGGCAGGGAGGCTTTCTTT	CACQGGREAFF
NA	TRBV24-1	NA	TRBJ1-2	TGTGCCACCAGTGATTGGGGGGGCTATGGCTACACCTTC	CATSDWGGYGYTF
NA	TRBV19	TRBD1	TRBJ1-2	TGTGCCAGTATCCCCGGGACAGGGAACTATGGCTACACCTTC	CASIPGTGNYGYTF
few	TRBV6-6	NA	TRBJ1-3	TGTGCCAGCAGTTACTCGGATGGGGGGGGTGGAAACACCATATATTTT	CASSYSDGGGGNTIYF
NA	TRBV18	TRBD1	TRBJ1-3	TGTGCCAGCTCACCATCAGGGGGTCGAAACACCATATATTTT	CASSPSGGRNTIYF
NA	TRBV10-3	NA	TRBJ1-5	TGTGCCATCAGTCTTGGGGGGGCGGACGAGATAGGGGCCCAGCATTTT	CAISLGGADEIGAQHF
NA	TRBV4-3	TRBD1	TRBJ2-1	TGCGCCAGCAGCCAAGATCAAGGGACCGGGACAGGGTACAATGAGCAGTTCTTC	CASSQDQGTGTGYNEQFF
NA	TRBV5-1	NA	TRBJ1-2	TGCGCCAGCAGCTTGTTTCAGACAGGCTATGGCTACACCTTC	CASSLFQTGYGYTF
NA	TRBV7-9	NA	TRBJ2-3	TGTGCCAGCAGCCCCCAGGGGGATACGCAGTATTTT	CASSPQGDTQYF
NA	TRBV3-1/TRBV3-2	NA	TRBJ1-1	TGTGCCAGCAGCCAAGGGTTCGGGACTGAAGCTTTCTTT	CASSQGFGTEAFF
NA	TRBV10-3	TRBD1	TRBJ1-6	TGTGCCATCAGTGGACAGGGAAATAATTCACCCCTCCACTTT	CAISGQGNNSPLHF
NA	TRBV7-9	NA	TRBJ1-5	TGTGCCAGCAGCGTACAGACCGATCAGCCCCAGCATTTT	CASSVQTDQPQHF
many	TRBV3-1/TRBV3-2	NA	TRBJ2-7	TGTGCCAGCAGCCCCGGCGGGCAGGGGTGGGAGCAGTACTTC	CASSPGGQGWEQYF
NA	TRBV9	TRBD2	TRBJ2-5	TGTGCCAGCAGCCCCCGATGGGGCGGGGGGGAAGAGACCCAGTACTTC	CASSPRWGGGEETQYF
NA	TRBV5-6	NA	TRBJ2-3	TGTGCCAGCAGTTTGGCCCTAGGAACAGATACGCAGTATTTT	CASSLALGTDTQYF
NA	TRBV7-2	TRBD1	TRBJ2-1	TGTGCCAGCAGCTTAGCAACAGGGGGGAGTGAGCAGTTCTTC	CASSLATGGSEQFF
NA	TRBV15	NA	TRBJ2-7	TGTGCCACCAGCCCCGCTGGGGCACTCTCCTACGAGCAGTACTTC	CATSPAGALSYEQYF
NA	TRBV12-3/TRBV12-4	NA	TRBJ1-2	TGTGCCAGCAGTCAGGCTTACTATGGCTACACCTTC	CASSQAYYGYTF
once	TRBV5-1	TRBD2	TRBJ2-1	TGCGCCAGCAGCTTGGCCGGGACTATAGCGGGGGGCGTAAGCTCCTACAATGAGCAGTTCTTC	CASSLAGTIAGGVSSYNEQFF
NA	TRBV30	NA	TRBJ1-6	TGTGCCTGGAGCCACGGAGAATTCACCCTCCACTTT	CAWSHGEFTLHF
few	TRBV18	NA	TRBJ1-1	TGTGCCAGCTCACAACCCCCGCAGGGTGGGATGAACACTGAAGCTTTCTTT	CASSQPPQGGMNTEAFF
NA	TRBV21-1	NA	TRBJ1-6	TGTGCCAGCAGCAAAGAGGTCACCGAAACGGAAGGAGGGAATTCCTCACCCCTCCACTTT	CASSKEVTETEGGNSSPLHF